This T cell receptor (beta chain) originates from a study of CD8 T cells in ankylosing spondylitis. Study-level points and caveats: The authors reported significant enrichment of disease-linked clones in matched ankylosing spondylitis synovial fluid.

Using its own MiXCR run on the 5' RACE reads, TCRdb lists one record per CDR3 protein. The sample includes tens of thousands of distinct CDR3 sequences, less than 4% of them seen just once. There are many counts of this clonotype. Its antigen is currently unknown. CDR3 size: 15 residues. Per the germline V gene, CDR1 is SGDLS and CDR2 is YYNGEE. Trimming pared 7 bases from V and 4 bases from J, leaving 17 bases between. The genes are TRBV9 and TRBJ2-2; D might be TRBD2 (6 bases). The receptor comes from a male donor with ankylosing spondylitis or in good health (not recorded which). The sequenced sample consisted of blood, either unsorted or a sorted T cell fraction (not recorded which). The CDR3 DNA reads TGTGCCAGCCAAGTCTCTAGCGCGGGCACCGGGGAGCTGTTTTTT. The encoded protein is CASQVSSAGTGELFF.